This T cell receptor (beta chain) was identified in a study of shared clonotypes between healthy human individuals. Assay: immunoSEQ multiplex PCR; the TCRdb copy retains only in-frame clones and omits some. The table has 2 million to 2.5 million clones, roughly 93% seen once. The sequence came from a man aged 18 to 30 in good health. Some clones in this sample may be carry-over from other donors' samples. The sequencing sample was made of naive CD4+ T cells from PBMCs. Described subset: CD45RA+ positively selected.

The CDR3 protein is CSVGRVAVLNTEAFF. Here the CDR3 DNA reads TGCAGCGTTGGGCGCGTGGCGGTCCTGAACACTGAAGCTTTCTTT. The chain has TRBV29-1 and TRBJ1-1; D not certain. Between the trimmed V and J ends, which lost 4 bases and 0 bases, there was a span of 15 bases. Germline CDR1 and CDR2: SQVTM and ANQGSEA. The CDR3 totals 15 residues.